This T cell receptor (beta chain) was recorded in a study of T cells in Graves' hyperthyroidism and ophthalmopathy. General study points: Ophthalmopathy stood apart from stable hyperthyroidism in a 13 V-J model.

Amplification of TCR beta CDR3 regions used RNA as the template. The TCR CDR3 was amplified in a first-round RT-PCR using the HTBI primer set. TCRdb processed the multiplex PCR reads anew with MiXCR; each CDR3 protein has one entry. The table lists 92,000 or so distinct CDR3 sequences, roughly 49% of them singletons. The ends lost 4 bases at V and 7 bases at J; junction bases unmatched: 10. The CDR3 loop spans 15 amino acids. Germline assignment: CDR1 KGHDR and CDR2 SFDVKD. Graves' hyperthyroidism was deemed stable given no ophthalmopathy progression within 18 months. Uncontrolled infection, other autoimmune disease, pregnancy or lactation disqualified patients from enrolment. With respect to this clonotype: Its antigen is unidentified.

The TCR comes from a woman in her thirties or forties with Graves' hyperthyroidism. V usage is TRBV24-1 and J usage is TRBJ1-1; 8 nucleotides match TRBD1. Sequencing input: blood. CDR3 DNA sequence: TGTGCCACCAGTGACCCGAGGACAGGGAAAATTGAAGCTTTCTTT. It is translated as CATSDPRTGKIEAFF.